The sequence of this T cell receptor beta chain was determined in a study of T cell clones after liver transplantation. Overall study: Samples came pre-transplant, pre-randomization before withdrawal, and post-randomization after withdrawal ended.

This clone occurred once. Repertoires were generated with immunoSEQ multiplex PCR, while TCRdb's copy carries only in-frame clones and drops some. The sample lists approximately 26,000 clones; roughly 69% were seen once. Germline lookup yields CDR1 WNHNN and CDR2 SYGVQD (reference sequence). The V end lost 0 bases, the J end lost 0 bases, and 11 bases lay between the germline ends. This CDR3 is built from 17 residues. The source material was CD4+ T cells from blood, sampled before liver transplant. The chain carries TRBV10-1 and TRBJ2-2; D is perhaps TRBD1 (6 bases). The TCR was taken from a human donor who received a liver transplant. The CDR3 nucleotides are TGCGCCAGCAGTGAGTCGTCAGGGACAACGAACACCGGGGAGCTGTTTTTT. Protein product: CASSESSGTTNTGELFF.